This entry is about one TCR beta chain. Its antigen remains unidentified. Repertoires were generated with immunoSEQ multiplex PCR, while TCRdb's copy carries only in-frame clones and drops some. This table has tens of thousands of clones, 70% to 85% appearing once. These data are taken from a study of a mutant IDH1 vaccine in newly diagnosed glioma. On the study more broadly: Vaccination followed radiotherapy alone by 4-6 weeks, or accompanied temozolomide cycles.

As for time point: week 11, during vaccination. One vaccine dose held 300 ug of mutant IDH1 20-mer peptide and came with topical imiquimod. V lost 2 bases and J lost 2, with 10 bases in between. This CDR3 is 15 amino acids long. Germline CDR1 LNHDA, CDR2 SQIVND (reference sequence). J is TRBJ1-5 and V is TRBV19; D call uncertain. The clonotype comes from a man in his forties with glioma. The sequencing here drew on PBMCs, taken from a glioma patient whose treatment included an IDH1 peptide vaccine. The chain's CDR3 is CASSITGNGNQPQHF. The DNA for the CDR3 is TGTGCCAGTAGTATAACGGGGAACGGCAATCAGCCCCAGCATTTT.